This is a list of T cell receptor beta chains from one sample in a study of cytomegalovirus exposure and HLA in healthy donors. Profiled with immunoSEQ multiplex PCR; TCRdb holds only in-frame clones, not every one. The sample holds 95,000 to 150,000 clones, more than 65% seen once. Input material: PBMCs. The source of these receptors is a woman aged 55-70 years in good health and CMV-seropositive. CDR3s include the opening cysteine and the closing phenylalanine or tryptophan. D genes are given only for firm matches. Rows may omit the clone size; those that give it use once, few, many or a size class.

v_gene,abundance,d_gene,j_gene,CDR3aa,CDR3nt
TRBV23-1,few,NA,TRBJ2-7,CASSPGKRYEQYF,TGCGCCAGCAGTCCGGGGAAGAGATACGAGCAGTACTTC
TRBV19,NA,NA,TRBJ1-5,CASSIGNRGLHQPQHF,TGTGCCAGTAGTATAGGAAATCGGGGTCTCCATCAGCCCCAGCATTTT
TRBV5-1,NA,TRBD1,TRBJ2-1,CASKFTGDYNEQFF,TGCGCCAGCAAATTTACAGGGGACTACAATGAGCAGTTCTTC
TRBV27,NA,NA,TRBJ1-2,CASSSHLTGYGYTF,TGTGCCAGCAGTTCCCACCTAACCGGCTATGGCTACACCTTC
TRBV5-1,NA,NA,TRBJ1-1,CASSLDRDTAFF,TGCGCCAGCAGCTTGGACAGGGATACAGCTTTCTTT
TRBV5-4,few,TRBD1,TRBJ2-1,CASSLEPRGWAEQFF,TGTGCCAGCAGCTTGGAGCCCAGGGGGTGGGCTGAGCAGTTCTTC
TRBV6-1,NA,TRBD1,TRBJ1-1,CASSERTGGGLDTEAFF,TGTGCCAGCAGTGAGCGGACAGGGGGGGGGCTAGACACTGAAGCTTTCTTT
TRBV4-3,NA,NA,TRBJ2-1,CASSPLGVNEQFF,TGCGCCAGCAGCCCCCTCGGGGTCAATGAGCAGTTCTTC
TRBV9,once,TRBD1,TRBJ1-6,CASSVDRGSYNSPLHF,TGTGCCAGCAGCGTCGACAGGGGCTCCTATAATTCACCCCTCCACTTT
TRBV6-5,NA,NA,TRBJ2-3,CASSFTGRSTQYF,TGTGCCAGCAGTTTCACTGGGCGATCGACGCAGTATTTT
TRBV27,NA,TRBD1,TRBJ1-5,CASSPVTGGTQPQHF,TGTGCCAGCAGTCCGGTCACAGGGGGAACTCAGCCCCAGCATTTT
TRBV2,NA,NA,TRBJ2-3,CASSDDSTDTQYF,TGTGCCAGCAGTGACGACTCCACAGATACGCAGTATTTT
TRBV7-2,NA,NA,TRBJ1-4,CASTPRFGEKLFF,TGTGCCAGCACCCCGCGGTTCGGTGAAAAACTGTTTTTT
TRBV19,once,NA,TRBJ2-2,CASVGATGELFF,TGTGCCAGTGTAGGGGCCACCGGGGAGCTGTTTTTT
TRBV2,few,TRBD2,TRBJ2-1,CASSDGPSGGVNEQFF,TGTGCCAGCAGTGATGGGCCTAGCGGGGGGGTAAATGAGCAGTTCTTC
TRBV4-2,NA,TRBD2,TRBJ2-3,CASSQTASGGPSTDTQYF,TGTGCCAGCAGCCAAACTGCTAGCGGGGGGCCTAGCACAGATACGCAGTATTTT
TRBV7-2,NA,TRBD1,TRBJ2-1,CASSLAGGSSEQFF,TGTGCCAGCAGCTTGGCAGGGGGTAGTAGTGAGCAGTTCTTC
TRBV6-6,once,TRBD2,TRBJ2-2,CASRRTSGNGELFF,TGTGCCAGCAGGAGGACTAGCGGCAACGGGGAGCTGTTTTTT
TRBV7-2,NA,NA,TRBJ2-7,CASSYSQIQYF,TGTGCCAGCAGCTATAGCCAGATCCAGTACTTC
TRBV7-3,NA,TRBD2,TRBJ2-3,CASSLLVAGGLDTQYF,TGTGCCAGCAGCTTATTAGTAGCGGGAGGGTTGGATACGCAGTATTTT
TRBV7-9,NA,TRBD1,TRBJ1-1,CASSLLGQANTEAFF,TGTGCCAGCAGCTTACTAGGACAGGCGAACACTGAAGCTTTCTTT
TRBV25-1,NA,NA,TRBJ2-1,CASSEPRQVHNEQFF,TGTGCCAGCAGTGAACCCCGACAGGTCCACAATGAGCAGTTCTTC
TRBV6-1,NA,NA,TRBJ2-1,CASSGGNKWNEQFF,TGTGCCAGCAGTGGTGGTAACAAATGGAATGAGCAGTTCTTC
TRBV25-1,NA,NA,TRBJ2-2,CARDPAPPGHTNTGELFF,TGTGCCAGAGACCCAGCCCCACCGGGACATACGAACACCGGGGAGCTGTTTTTT
TRBV5-1,NA,TRBD2,TRBJ2-1,CASSWEFSGGSYNEQFF,TGCGCCAGCAGCTGGGAGTTTAGCGGGGGGTCCTACAATGAGCAGTTCTTC
TRBV30,NA,TRBD1,TRBJ2-2,CAWTPRTGLFRELFF,TGTGCCTGGACTCCCCGGACAGGGCTCTTCCGGGAGCTGTTTTTT
TRBV30,NA,NA,TRBJ1-2,CAWSVPGRVHYGYTF,TGTGCCTGGAGTGTACCAGGGAGGGTCCACTATGGCTACACCTTC
TRBV2,NA,NA,TRBJ1-2,CASSVKADYGYTF,TGTGCCAGCAGTGTAAAGGCGGACTATGGCTACACCTTC
TRBV13,NA,TRBD2,TRBJ2-6,CASTTRSGEGSGANVLTF,TGTGCCAGCACCACTCGGTCGGGGGAGGGTTCTGGGGCCAACGTCCTGACTTTC
TRBV6-6,NA,NA,TRBJ2-2,CASTQVTNTGELFF,TGTGCCAGCACTCAGGTTACGAACACCGGGGAGCTGTTTTTT
TRBV14,few,TRBD1,TRBJ1-2,CASSQGQGIDYTF,TGTGCCAGCAGCCAAGGACAGGGAATCGACTACACCTTC
TRBV7-9,NA,NA,TRBJ1-2,CASSLDEGRGYGYTF,TGTGCCAGCAGCTTAGACGAGGGCAGGGGCTATGGCTACACCTTC
TRBV6-5,few,NA,TRBJ2-7,CASRNVGSPSYEQYF,TGTGCCAGCCGGAACGTTGGGAGCCCCTCCTACGAGCAGTACTTC